Presented here are 18 T cell receptor beta chains from one specimen sequenced in a study of shared clonotypes between healthy human individuals. The naive CD8 population came from CD45RO-negative cells selected for CCR7, without terminally differentiated effector memory CD45RA+ cells. Sequenced by immunoSEQ multiplex PCR; TCRdb stores in-frame clones only, minus some. The profile covers some 2.1 million clones, with roughly 94% appearing a single time and 0.85% to 1.2% taken by the ten largest. The material sequenced was naive CD8+ T cells sorted from blood. The receptors originated from a man in his late teens or twenties in good health.

The chain couples TRBV4-1 to TRBJ2-3; 9 bases match TRBD2. The CDR3 contains 17 residues. Germline V gene sequence: CDR1 MGHRA, CDR2 YSYEKL. V shed 4 bases, J shed 4 bases, and the junction held 12 bases outside the gene matches. The CDR3 nucleotides read TGCGCCAGCAGCCCTTCCCTCCTAGCGGGGATGCCAGATACGCAGTATTTT. Its translation is CASSPSLLAGMPDTQYF.

Concerning this clone itself: Within the sample, other DNA sequences also encode this same CDR3. The chain links TRBV9 to TRBJ1-5, with unresolved D. V was clipped by 0 bases and J by 4 bases, with 8 bases between them. Germline V lookup: CDR1 SGDLS, CDR2 YYNGEE. There are 14 residues in the CDR3. The CDR3 DNA follows: TGTGCCAGCAGCGTAGACGGCGGGAATCAGCCCCAGCATTTT. This gives the protein CASSVDGGNQPQHF.

This rearrangement joins TRBV29-1 to TRBJ2-1, with D unresolved. Trimming removed 7 bases from V and 7 bases from J, with 14 bases in between. CDR1 and CDR2 from the germline V gene are SQVTM and ANQGSEA. The CDR3 length is 12 residues. CDR3 nucleotide sequence: TGCAGCGAAGCTGATAGTGGAAATGAGCAGTTCTTC. This sequence encodes CSEADSGNEQFF.

The V gene is TRBV19, the J gene TRBJ1-2; D ambiguous. CDR3 length: 15 residues. From germline, CDR1 is LNHDA and CDR2 SQIVND (reference sequence). V was pared by 0 bases and J by 7 bases, with 15 bases between. CDR3 protein: CASSIDLETPGGYTF. In DNA form, the CDR3 reads TGTGCCAGTAGTATAGATCTCGAGACCCCCGGTGGCTACACCTTC.

The genes are TRBV10-1 and TRBJ2-7; 7 bases agree with TRBD1. V shed 3 bases, J shed 5 bases, and the junction held 7 bases outside the gene matches. This CDR3 has 14 residues. In germline, CDR1 is WNHNN, CDR2 SYGVQD (reference sequence). The CDR3 sequence: CASSDMDRPHEQYF. The CDR3 nucleotides are TGCGCCAGCAGTGATATGGACAGGCCCCACGAGCAGTACTTC.

V is TRBV27 and J is TRBJ2-3, with D perhaps assigned TRBD1 or TRBD2 (5 bases each). Trimming stripped 5 bases from V and 6 bases from J, with 15 bases between. The CDR3 is 14 residues long. CDR1 is MNHEY, CDR2 SMNVEV, per germline (reference sequence). The CDR3, as DNA: TGTGCCAGCAGTAACCGGGACGGAGATGATACGCAGTATTTT. Translating it yields CASSNRDGDDTQYF.

V and J are TRBV27 and TRBJ1-5; TRBD1 matches at 7 bases. The CDR3 covers 18 residues. Germline-derived CDR1 and CDR2 are MNHEY and SMNVEV (reference sequence). With V trimmed by 2 bases and J by 0 bases, 10 bases remained unmatched. The CDR3 region is CASSLTGQSLNSNQPQHF. The DNA for the CDR3 is TGTGCCAGCAGTTTAACGGGACAGAGCTTGAATAGCAATCAGCCCCAGCATTTT.

The genes are TRBV18 and TRBJ2-7; TRBD2 matches at 13 bases. The CDR3 spans 21 residues. Germline V gives CDR1 KGHSH, CDR2 LQKENI. With 0 bases clipped from V and 6 bases from J, the junction kept 20 bases outside the gene matches. The DNA for the CDR3 is TGTGCCAGCTCACCACCTCGACCGGGACTAGCGGGATCGTGGGATCTTAGCGAGCAGTACTTC. Encoded protein: CASSPPRPGLAGSWDLSEQYF.

V and J are TRBV27 and TRBJ2-5; D is perhaps TRBD2 (6 bases). Germline CDR1 is MNHEY and CDR2 is SMNVEV (reference sequence). V was shortened by 4 bases and J by 5 bases, with 23 bases between the two germline ends. This CDR3 is 17 amino acids long. In DNA, the CDR3 is TGTGCCAGCAGTTACGCGCCACCGGGACTCGGTATGGAGACCCAGTACTTC. This gives the protein CASSYAPPGLGMETQYF.

The gene calls are TRBV10-2 and TRBJ1-1; no reliable D call. The V end was cut by 5 bases, the J end by 6 bases, with 16 bases between. CDR3 length: 14 amino acids. Germline CDR1 reads WSHSY; CDR2 reads SAAADI. Written as DNA, the CDR3 is TGCGCCAGCAGTCACAATCCGCGGGGAGCTGAAGCTTTCTTT. Amino acids: CASSHNPRGAEAFF.

The chain links TRBV27 to TRBJ1-5; TRBD1 matches 8 bases. This CDR3 comprises 16 residues. Germline values: CDR1 MNHEY, CDR2 SMNVEV (reference sequence). The V gene end was trimmed by 6 bases and the J gene end by 1 base; junction bases not matched to a gene: 8. CDR3 sequence: CASRAGGLISNQPQHF. CDR3 nucleotides: TGTGCCAGCAGGGCAGGGGGCCTCATCAGCAATCAGCCCCAGCATTTT.

V gene TRBV9 combines with J gene TRBJ1-6; 7 bases fit TRBD1. The V and J ends lost 2 bases and 7 bases, in that order; junction bases with no gene match: 3. Germline loops: CDR1 SGDLS, CDR2 YYNGEE. This CDR3 contains 14 residues. In DNA form, the CDR3 reads TGTGCCAGCAGCGTGACAGGGCCCAATTCACCCCTCCACTTT. Residues: CASSVTGPNSPLHF.

The genes are TRBV30 and TRBJ2-7; 7 bases agree with TRBD1. The germline gives CDR1 GTSNPN, CDR2 SVGIG (reference sequence). The CDR3 has 14 amino acids. The trim removed 3 bases at V and 1 base at J, leaving 6 bases unmatched. The chain's CDR3 is CAWRRDSTSYEQYF. For the CDR3, the DNA is TGTGCCTGGAGGAGGGACAGTACATCCTACGAGCAGTACTTC. Variable domain in full (rest from reference TRBV30 and TRBJ2-7): SQTIHQWPATLVQPVGSPLSLECTVEGTSNPNLYWYRQAAGRGLQLLFYSVGIGQISSEVPQNLSASRPQDRQFILSSKKLLLSDSGFYLCAWRRDSTSYEQYFGPGTRLTVT.

The CDR3 sequence: CASSLLANLEGNQPQHF. CDR3 nucleotides: TGTGCCAGCAGCTTATTGGCAAACCTGGAGGGGAATCAGCCCCAGCATTTT. The rearrangement links TRBV7-6 to TRBJ1-5; the D gene is possibly TRBD1 (5 bases). CDR3 length: 17 amino acids. Germline V gene sequence: CDR1 SGHVS, CDR2 FNYEAQ. V was shortened by 2 bases and J by 4 bases, with 18 bases between the two germline ends.

The V gene is TRBV19, the J gene TRBJ2-7, with D tentatively TRBD2 (6 bases). V was pared by 3 bases and J by 0 bases, with 12 bases between. The CDR3 spans 15 residues. Germline CDR1 is LNHDA and CDR2 is SQIVND (reference sequence). The CDR3 sequence: CASSISPTSSYEQYF. CDR3 nucleotides: TGTGCCAGTAGTATTTCGCCGACTAGCTCCTACGAGCAGTACTTC.

In this sample, this clone turned up once. The J gene is TRBJ2-7, the V gene TRBV4-2; D remains unclear. V gave up 0 bases and J gave up 0 bases, with 15 bases separating them. The V gene's germline CDR1 is LGHNA and CDR2 YNFKEQ. The CDR3 has 17 amino acids. The CDR3 region has the DNA TGTGCCAGCAGCCAAGATTTGTACAGCTTAAGCTCCTACGAGCAGTACTTC. Translated: CASSQDLYSLSSYEQYF.

This rearrangement joins TRBV5-1 to TRBJ2-7, with D perhaps assigned TRBD1 or TRBD2 (5 bases each). This CDR3 comprises 13 residues. The V end was cut by 7 bases, the J end by 2 bases, with 13 bases between. Germline V gives CDR1 SGHRS, CDR2 YFSETQ. The DNA for the CDR3 is TGCGCCAGCCACTTGGGGGAACCCTACGAGCAGTACTTC. Amino acid sequence: CASHLGEPYEQYF.

The genes are TRBV4-1 and TRBJ1-3, with 7 bases aligning to TRBD1. V lost 3 bases and J lost 2; bases outside the gene matches: 7. The CDR3 is 16 residues long. CDR1 MGHRA and CDR2 YSYEKL come from the germline V gene. The CDR3, as DNA: TGCGCCAGCAGCCACCGACAGGGTAACACTGGAAACACCATATATTTT. The encoded protein is CASSHRQGNTGNTIYF.